The T cell receptor (beta chain) under discussion was sequenced for a study of radiation and T cells in renal cell carcinoma. The V and J ends lost 4 bases and 2 bases respectively, with 16 bases between them. Germline V gives CDR1 SGHTS, CDR2 YDEGEE. The CDR3 has 16 residues. The time point is: blood 4 weeks post-SBRT, at nephrectomy. The treatment here: 15 Gy SBRT to primary tumor, nephrectomy 4 weeks later. Nephrectomy followed 15 Gy stereotactic body radiation by 4 weeks. Blood was sampled at baseline, 2 weeks and 4 weeks after SBRT. The assay was immunoSEQ multiplex PCR, and TCRdb's table has in-frame clones only and misses some. Of 130,000 to 150,000 clones listed, 86% were seen once; the top ten hold 15% to 20%. General study findings and limits: In blood, top tumor clones expanded by 2 weeks, shrinking by 4.

A word on this clone: The target antigen is unknown.

The sample was blood, taken from a patient whose treatment included radiotherapy and nephrectomy. The rearrangement joins TRBV5-8 to TRBJ1-3; weak D call: TRBD1 (6 bases). The TCR originated in a woman in her 50s with renal cell carcinoma. The chain's CDR3 is CASSPFNQGPGNTIYF. In nucleotides, the CDR3 is TGTGCCAGCAGCCCCTTCAACCAGGGGCCTGGAAACACCATATATTTT.